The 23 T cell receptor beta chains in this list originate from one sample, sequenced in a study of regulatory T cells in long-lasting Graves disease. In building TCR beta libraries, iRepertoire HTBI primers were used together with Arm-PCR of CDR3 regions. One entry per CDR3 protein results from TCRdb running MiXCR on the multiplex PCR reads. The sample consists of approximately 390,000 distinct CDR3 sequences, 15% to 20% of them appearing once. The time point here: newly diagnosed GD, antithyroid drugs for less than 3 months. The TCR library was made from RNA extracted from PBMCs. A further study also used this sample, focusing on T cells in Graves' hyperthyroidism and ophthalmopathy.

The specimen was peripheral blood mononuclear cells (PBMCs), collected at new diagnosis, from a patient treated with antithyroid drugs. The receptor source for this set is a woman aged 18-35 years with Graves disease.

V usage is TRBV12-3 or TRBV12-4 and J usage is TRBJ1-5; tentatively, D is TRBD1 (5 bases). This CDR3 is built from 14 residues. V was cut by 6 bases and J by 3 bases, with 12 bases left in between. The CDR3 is CASRSRAPNQPQHF. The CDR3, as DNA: TGTGCCAGCAGGAGCAGGGCCCCCAATCAGCCCCAGCATTTT.

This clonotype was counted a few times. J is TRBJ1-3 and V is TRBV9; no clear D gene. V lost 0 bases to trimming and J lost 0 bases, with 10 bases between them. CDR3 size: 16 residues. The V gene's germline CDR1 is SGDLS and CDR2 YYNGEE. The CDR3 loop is CASSVATGSSGNTIYF. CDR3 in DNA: TGTGCCAGCAGCGTAGCTACGGGTAGCTCTGGAAACACCATATATTTT.

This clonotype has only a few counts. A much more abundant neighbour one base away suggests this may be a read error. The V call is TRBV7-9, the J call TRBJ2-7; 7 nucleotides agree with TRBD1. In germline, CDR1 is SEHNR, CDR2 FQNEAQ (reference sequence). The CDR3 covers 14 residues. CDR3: CASSSLTGYYGQYF. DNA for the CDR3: TGTGCCAGCAGCTCATTGACAGGGTACTACGGGCAGTACTTC.

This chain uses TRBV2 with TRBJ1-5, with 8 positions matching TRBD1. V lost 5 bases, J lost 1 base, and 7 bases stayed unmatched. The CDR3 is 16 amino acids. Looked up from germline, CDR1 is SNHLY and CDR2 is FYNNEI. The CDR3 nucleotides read TGTGCCAGCAGTACTCCGGACAGGGCGAGCAATCAGCCCCAGCATTTT. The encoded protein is CASSTPDRASNQPQHF.

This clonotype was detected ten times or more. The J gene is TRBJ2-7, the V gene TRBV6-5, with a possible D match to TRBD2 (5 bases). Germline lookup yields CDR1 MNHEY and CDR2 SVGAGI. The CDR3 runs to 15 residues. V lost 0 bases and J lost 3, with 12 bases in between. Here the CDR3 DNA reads TGTGCCAGCAGTTACTCGAGAGCGGAGAACTACGAGCAGTACTTC. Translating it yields CASSYSRAENYEQYF.

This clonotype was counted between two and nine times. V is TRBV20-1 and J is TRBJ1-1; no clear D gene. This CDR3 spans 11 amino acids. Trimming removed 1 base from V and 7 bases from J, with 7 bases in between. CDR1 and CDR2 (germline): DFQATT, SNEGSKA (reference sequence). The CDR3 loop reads CSARVALEAFF. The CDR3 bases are TGCAGTGCTAGAGTTGCCCTTGAAGCTTTCTTT.

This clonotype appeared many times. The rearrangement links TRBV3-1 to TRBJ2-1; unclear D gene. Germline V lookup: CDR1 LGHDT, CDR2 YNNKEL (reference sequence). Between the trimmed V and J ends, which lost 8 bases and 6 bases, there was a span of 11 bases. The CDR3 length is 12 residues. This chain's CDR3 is CASGSWGNEQFF. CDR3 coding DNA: TGTGCCAGCGGGTCCTGGGGCAATGAGCAGTTCTTC.

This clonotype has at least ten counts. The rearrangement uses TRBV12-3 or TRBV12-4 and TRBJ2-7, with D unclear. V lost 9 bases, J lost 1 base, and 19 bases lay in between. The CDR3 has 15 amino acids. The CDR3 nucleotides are TGTGCCAGTACTACTACTCACGAGGCATCCTACGAGCAGTACTTC. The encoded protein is CASTTTHEASYEQYF.

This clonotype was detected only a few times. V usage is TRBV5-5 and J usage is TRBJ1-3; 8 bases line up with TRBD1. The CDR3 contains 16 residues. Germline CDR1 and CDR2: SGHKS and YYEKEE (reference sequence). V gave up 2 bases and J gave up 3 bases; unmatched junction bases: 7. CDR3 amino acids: CASSLSPDRVGNTIYF. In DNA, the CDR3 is TGTGCCAGCAGCTTATCCCCGGACAGGGTTGGAAACACCATATATTTT. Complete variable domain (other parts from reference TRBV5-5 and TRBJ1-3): DAGVTQSPTHLIKTRGQQVTLRCSPISGHKSVSWYQQVLGQGPQFIFQYYEKEERGRGNFPDRFSARQFPNYSSELNVNALLLGDSALYLCASSLSPDRVGNTIYFGEGSWLTVV.

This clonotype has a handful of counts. The CDR3 loop is CSVKAGGFGEQYF. Here the CDR3 DNA reads TGCAGCGTAAAAGCGGGGGGGTTCGGAGAGCAGTACTTC. The genes are TRBV29-1 and TRBJ2-7; 10 nucleotides match TRBD2. CDR1 is SQVTM, CDR2 ANQGSEA, per germline. Trimming at V came to 6 bases and at J to 7 bases, leaving 9 bases not matched to a gene. This CDR3 has 13 residues.

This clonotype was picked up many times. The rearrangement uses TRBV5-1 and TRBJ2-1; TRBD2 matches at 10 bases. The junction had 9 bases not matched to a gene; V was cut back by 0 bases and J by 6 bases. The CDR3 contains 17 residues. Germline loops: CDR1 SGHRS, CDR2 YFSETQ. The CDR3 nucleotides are TGCGCCAGCAGCTTGGCCTCGGTAGCGGGGGGCCTCAATGAGCAGTTCTTC. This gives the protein CASSLASVAGGLNEQFF.

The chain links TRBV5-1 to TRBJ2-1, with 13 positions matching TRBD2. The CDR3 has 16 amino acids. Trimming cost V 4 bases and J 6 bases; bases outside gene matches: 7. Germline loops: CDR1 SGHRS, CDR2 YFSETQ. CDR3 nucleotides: TGCGCCAGCAGCACGGGACTAGCGGGGACCCCCAATGAGCAGTTCTTC. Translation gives CASSTGLAGTPNEQFF.

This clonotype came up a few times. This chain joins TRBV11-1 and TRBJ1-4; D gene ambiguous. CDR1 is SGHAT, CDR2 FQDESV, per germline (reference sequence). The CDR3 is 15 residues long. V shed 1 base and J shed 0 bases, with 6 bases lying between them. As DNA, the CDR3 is TGTGCCAGCAGCTTAGGACTTGCAACTAATGAAAAACTGTTTTTT. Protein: CASSLGLATNEKLFF.

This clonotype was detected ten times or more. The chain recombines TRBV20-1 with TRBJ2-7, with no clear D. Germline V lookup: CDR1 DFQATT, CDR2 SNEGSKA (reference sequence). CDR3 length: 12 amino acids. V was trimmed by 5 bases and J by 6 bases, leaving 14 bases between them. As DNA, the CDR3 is TGCAGTGCTTCCCCGGGTTTGGGCGAGCAGTACTTC. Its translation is CSASPGLGEQYF.

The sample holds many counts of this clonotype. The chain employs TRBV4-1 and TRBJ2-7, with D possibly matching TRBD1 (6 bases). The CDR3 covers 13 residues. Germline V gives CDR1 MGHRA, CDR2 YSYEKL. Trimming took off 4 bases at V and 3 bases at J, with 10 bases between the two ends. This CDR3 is CASSPGQFYEQYF. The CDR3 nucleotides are TGCGCCAGCAGCCCCGGACAGTTCTACGAGCAGTACTTC.

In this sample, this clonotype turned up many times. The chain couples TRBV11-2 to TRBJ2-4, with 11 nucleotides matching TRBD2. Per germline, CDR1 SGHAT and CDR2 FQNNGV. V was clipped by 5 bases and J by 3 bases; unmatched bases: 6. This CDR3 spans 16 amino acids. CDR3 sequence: CASSDLAGGVKNIQYF. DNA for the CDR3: TGTGCCAGCAGCGACCTAGCGGGGGGAGTCAAAAACATTCAGTACTTC.

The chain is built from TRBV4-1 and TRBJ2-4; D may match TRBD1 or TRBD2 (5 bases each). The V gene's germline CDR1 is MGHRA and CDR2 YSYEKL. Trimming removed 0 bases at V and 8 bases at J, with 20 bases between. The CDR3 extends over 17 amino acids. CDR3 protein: CASSQDKGFEGQDIQYF. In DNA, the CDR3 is TGCGCCAGCAGCCAAGATAAAGGCTTCGAGGGGCAGGACATTCAGTACTTC.

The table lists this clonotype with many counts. The chain's CDR3 is CASSSLAGGPWEQYF. The CDR3 DNA sequence: TGTGCCAGCAGTTCGCTAGCGGGAGGGCCTTGGGAGCAGTACTTC. The rearrangement uses TRBV27 and TRBJ2-7, with 12 bases that match TRBD2. V lost 4 bases, J lost 7 bases, and 8 bases stayed unmatched. CDR1 is MNHEY, CDR2 SMNVEV, per germline (reference sequence). The CDR3 has 15 residues.

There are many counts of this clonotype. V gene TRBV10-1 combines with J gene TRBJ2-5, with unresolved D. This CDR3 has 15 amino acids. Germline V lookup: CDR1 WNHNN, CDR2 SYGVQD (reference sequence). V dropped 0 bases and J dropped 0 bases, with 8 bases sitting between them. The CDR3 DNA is TGCGCCAGCAGTGAGTCGCCAGCCGACCAAGAGACCCAGTACTTC. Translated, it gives CASSESPADQETQYF.

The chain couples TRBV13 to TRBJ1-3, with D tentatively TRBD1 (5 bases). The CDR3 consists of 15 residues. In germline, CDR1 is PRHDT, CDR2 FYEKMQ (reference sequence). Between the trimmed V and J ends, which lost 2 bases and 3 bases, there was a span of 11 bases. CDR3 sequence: CASSLTGLNGNTIYF. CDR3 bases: TGTGCCAGCAGCTTAACAGGTTTAAATGGAAACACCATATATTTT. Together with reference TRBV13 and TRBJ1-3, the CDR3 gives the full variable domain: AAGVIQSPRHLIKEKRETATLKCYPIPRHDTVYWYQQGPGQDPQFLISFYEKMQSDKGSIPDRFSAQQFSDYHSELNMSSLELGDSALYFCASSLTGLNGNTIYFGEGSWLTVV.

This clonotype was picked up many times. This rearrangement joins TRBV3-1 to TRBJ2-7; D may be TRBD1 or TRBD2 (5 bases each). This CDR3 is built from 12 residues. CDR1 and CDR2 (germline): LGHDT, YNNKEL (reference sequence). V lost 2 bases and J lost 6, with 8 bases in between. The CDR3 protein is CASSQTGLEQYF. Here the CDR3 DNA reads TGTGCCAGCAGCCAAACGGGGCTCGAGCAGTACTTC.

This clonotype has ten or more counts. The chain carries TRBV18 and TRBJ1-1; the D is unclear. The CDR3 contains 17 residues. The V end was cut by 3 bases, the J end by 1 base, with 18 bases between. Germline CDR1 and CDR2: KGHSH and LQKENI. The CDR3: CASSPWDLQVWNTEAFF. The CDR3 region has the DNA TGTGCCAGCTCACCTTGGGATCTTCAGGTCTGGAACACTGAAGCTTTCTTT.

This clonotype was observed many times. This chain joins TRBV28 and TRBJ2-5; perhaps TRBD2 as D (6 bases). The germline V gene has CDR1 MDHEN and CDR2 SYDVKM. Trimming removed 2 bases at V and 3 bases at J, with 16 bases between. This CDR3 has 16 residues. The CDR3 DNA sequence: TGTGCCAGCAGTTTAGCGGGGATGAGCGGCAAAGAGACCCAGTACTTC. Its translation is CASSLAGMSGKETQYF.